One and the same sample provided the 21 T cell receptor beta chains below, sequenced in a study of beta chain features in type 1 diabetes. Since all of the isolated RNA was reverse transcribed, expressed TCRB transcripts were what got sequenced. Here immunoSEQ multiplex PCR was the method, and the copy in TCRdb shows in-frame clones only, minus some. Of 360,000 or so clones in the sample, roughly a fifth were seen once. Sequencing was done on a sample of naive CD4+ T cells from blood. The source is a young woman in good health.

This clone was detected a few times. Other DNA sequences in this specimen translate into the identical CDR3. V gene TRBV30 combines with J gene TRBJ1-5; D gene uncertain. Germline assignment: CDR1 GTSNPN and CDR2 SVGIG (reference sequence). V was pared by 1 base and J by 5 bases, with 6 bases between. The CDR3 covers 12 residues. The DNA of the CDR3 is TGTGCCTGGAGTGCTCCCTATCAGCCCCAGCATTTT. It codes for CAWSAPYQPQHF.

This clone was seen only a few times. The chain carries TRBV6-1 and TRBJ2-1; 7 nucleotides match TRBD2. V lost 10 bases, J lost 10 bases, and 7 bases stayed unmatched. Germline V gives CDR1 MNHNS, CDR2 SASEGT. This CDR3 spans 11 amino acids. The CDR3 bases are TGTGCCACTGGGGACTACGGAGAGCAGTTCTTC. This sequence encodes CATGDYGEQFF.

This clone was counted a few times. Other DNA sequences within the sample encode an identical CDR3. Written as DNA, the CDR3 is TGTGCCAGCAGCGTAGGGCTAGCCGGTGGGTACAATGAGCAGTTCTTC. Protein product: CASSVGLAGGYNEQFF. This chain uses TRBV9 with TRBJ2-1, with a possible D match to TRBD2 (5 bases). V lost 0 bases, J lost 4 bases, and 14 bases lay in between. From germline, CDR1 is SGDLS and CDR2 YYNGEE. The CDR3 runs 16 residues.

This clone has just a few counts. The V call is TRBV30, the J call TRBJ2-3; D remains unclear. Trimming removed 0 bases at V and 2 bases at J, with 6 bases between. Germline V lookup: CDR1 GTSNPN, CDR2 SVGIG (reference sequence). This CDR3 is built from 13 residues. The CDR3 DNA reads TGTGCCTGGAGTGTACGGTTCACAGATACGCAGTATTTT. Residues: CAWSVRFTDTQYF.

V usage is TRBV18 and J usage is TRBJ2-7, with D hard to call. Looked up from germline, CDR1 is KGHSH and CDR2 is LQKENI. This CDR3 comprises 14 residues. Trimming stripped 3 bases from V and 4 bases from J, with 13 bases between. This CDR3 is CASSPGRMVYEQYF. The CDR3 DNA sequence: TGTGCCAGCTCACCGGGCAGGATGGTTTACGAGCAGTACTTC.

This clone was counted between two and nine times. The sample contains more than one DNA sequence encoding this CDR3. The chain uses TRBV2 and TRBJ2-7; D is uncertain. The CDR3 runs to 11 residues. The V gene's germline CDR1 is SNHLY and CDR2 FYNNEI. The V end lost 3 bases, the J end lost 4 bases, and 4 bases lay between the germline ends. The CDR3 nucleotides are TGTGCCAGCAGTGATCGGTACGAGCAGTACTTC. As protein: CASSDRYEQYF.

The V call is TRBV5-1, the J call TRBJ1-1; TRBD1 matches 7 bases. This CDR3 has 14 residues. Germline trimming cut 0 bases from V and 4 bases from J; bases unmatched to any gene: 3. The V gene's germline CDR1 is SGHRS and CDR2 YFSETQ. CDR3 nucleotides: TGCGCCAGCAGCTTGGCGGCAGGGGGCACTGAAGCTTTCTTT. It is translated as CASSLAAGGTEAFF.

The table lists this clone with a few counts. The chain is built from TRBV5-1 and TRBJ2-3, with 7 bases lining up with TRBD2. Losses at the gene ends were 7 bases for V and 1 base for J; bases not matched to a gene: 6. CDR3 length: 14 residues. Germline lookup yields CDR1 SGHRS and CDR2 YFSETQ. DNA of the CDR3: TGCGCCAGCGGGCCTGGGGGGGGCACAGATACGCAGTATTTT. Translated, it gives CASGPGGGTDTQYF.

This chain joins TRBV5-1 and TRBJ2-1, with D perhaps TRBD2 (7 bases). Trimming removed 4 bases from V and 9 bases from J, with 14 bases in between. The germline V gene encodes CDR1 SGHRS and CDR2 YFSETQ. The CDR3 contains 13 residues. The CDR3 DNA follows: TGCGCCAGCAGCCCGGAGGGGGGGCTTGAGCAGTTCTTC. Its translation is CASSPEGGLEQFF.

This clone was recorded a few times. The rearrangement links TRBV7-8 to TRBJ2-5, with D possibly matching TRBD1 (6 bases). The CDR3 extends over 16 amino acids. In germline, CDR1 is SGHVS, CDR2 FQNEAQ. Trimming took off 3 bases at V and 0 bases at J, with 14 bases between the two ends. The CDR3 DNA is TGTGCCAGCAGCTTGGGGGCAGCTTCTTACCAAGAGACCCAGTACTTC. This encodes CASSLGAASYQETQYF.

The chain employs TRBV11-2 and TRBJ1-2, with D possibly being TRBD1 (6 bases). This CDR3 region has 14 residues. Trimming pared 1 base from V and 8 bases from J, leaving 14 bases between. The V gene's germline CDR1 is SGHAT and CDR2 FQNNGV. The CDR3 nucleotides are TGTGCCAGCAGCTTAGGGCAGGGGAGAGGAGGCTACACCTTC. Protein sequence: CASSLGQGRGGYTF. Filled out from reference TRBV11-2 and TRBJ1-2, the complete variable domain reads EAGVAQSPRYKIIEKRQSVAFWCNPISGHATLYWYQQILGQGPKLLIQFQNNGVVDDSQLPKDRFSAERLKGVDSTLKIQPAKLEDSAVYLCASSLGQGRGGYTFGSGTRLTVV.

V is TRBV4-1 and J is TRBJ2-7; perhaps TRBD2 as D (6 bases). CDR1 MGHRA and CDR2 YSYEKL come from the germline V gene. The CDR3 runs 16 residues. Trimming pared 1 base from V and 0 bases from J, leaving 13 bases between. The DNA of the CDR3 is TGCGCCAGCAGCCAAGTGGGCGGGGTAAGCTCCTACGAGCAGTACTTC. Protein sequence: CASSQVGGVSSYEQYF.

This clone was seen just once. The chain combines TRBV9 with TRBJ2-1; possible D gene TRBD1, 5 bases. This CDR3 is built from 15 residues. Trimming cost V 0 bases and J 15 bases, with 22 bases left between them. Germline V lookup: CDR1 SGDLS, CDR2 YYNGEE. The CDR3 DNA sequence: TGTGCCAGCAGCGTAGCGTGGACACCGTCTTCTTATCTGTTCTTC. It specifies CASSVAWTPSSYLFF.

This chain uses TRBV7-2 with TRBJ2-7; tentatively, D is TRBD2 (6 bases). Germline V gene sequence: CDR1 SGHTA, CDR2 FQGNSA. The length of the CDR3 is 14 residues. Trimming cost V 3 bases and J 4 bases, with 13 bases left between them. CDR3 bases: TGTGCCAGCAGCTTTGGTTCAGGGAGGTACGAGCAGTACTTC. This gives the protein CASSFGSGRYEQYF.

The V gene is TRBV6-5, the J gene TRBJ1-2, with D perhaps matching TRBD1 (5 bases). V was cut by 6 bases and J by 2 bases, with 16 bases left in between. Germline V gene sequence: CDR1 MNHEY, CDR2 SVGAGI. The CDR3 is 15 residues long. The CDR3 DNA follows: TGTGCCAGCAGGGGACTCGCCGAGGAAAACTATGGCTACACCTTC. Its protein is CASRGLAEENYGYTF.

The chain recombines TRBV7-2 with TRBJ2-3, with D perhaps matching TRBD2 (5 bases). The germline CDR1 and CDR2 sequences are SGHTA and FQGNSA. V was pared by 1 base and J by 7 bases, with 18 bases between. The CDR3 loop spans 16 amino acids. This CDR3 is CASSLVLTGLVNTQYF. The DNA of the CDR3 is TGTGCCAGCAGCTTAGTCCTAACGGGGTTGGTAAATACGCAGTATTTT.

This clone was found a few times. V and J are TRBV7-9 and TRBJ1-1; D is unresolved. Trimming shortened V by 5 bases and J by 0 bases, and 10 bases separated the two germline ends. Germline CDR1 and CDR2: SEHNR and FQNEAQ (reference sequence). CDR3 size: 14 residues. The CDR3 sequence: CASSLQVMNTEAFF. The CDR3, as DNA: TGTGCCAGCAGCCTGCAGGTCATGAACACTGAAGCTTTCTTT. The whole variable domain, remainder taken from reference TRBV7-9 and TRBJ1-1, is DTGVSQNPRHKITKRGQNVTFRCDPISEHNRLYWYRQTLGQGPEFLTYFQNEAQLEKSRLLSDRFSAERPKGSFSTLEIQRTEQGDSAMYLCASSLQVMNTEAFFGQGTRLTVV.

The table lists this clone with a few counts. This rearrangement joins TRBV19 to TRBJ2-5; D is undetermined. CDR3 length equals 13 residues. The V end was cut by 9 bases, the J end by 1 base, with 12 bases between. The V gene's germline CDR1 is LNHDA and CDR2 SQIVND (reference sequence). CDR3 sequence reads: CASRKQIQETQYF. The CDR3 nucleotides are TGTGCCAGCAGGAAGCAAATCCAAGAGACCCAGTACTTC.

This clone was counted between two and nine times. The chain combines TRBV9 with TRBJ2-3; TRBD2 aligns across 7 bases. The CDR3 totals 16 residues. Germline CDR1 SGDLS, CDR2 YYNGEE. V gave up 1 base and J gave up 4 bases; unmatched junction bases: 9. The CDR3 spells CASSVSSGRGADTQYF. The DNA of the CDR3 is TGTGCCAGCAGCGTAAGTTCGGGGAGGGGCGCAGATACGCAGTATTTT.

This clone occurred a few times. The V gene is TRBV12-5, the J gene TRBJ2-6, with 9 bases lining up with TRBD1. CDR1 and CDR2 from the germline V gene are LGHNT and FRNRAP. V shed 5 bases and J 0 bases; nucleotides not matched to a gene: 5. The CDR3 length is 17 residues. The CDR3 loop is CASGPRDRASGANVLTF. The CDR3 bases are TGTGCTAGTGGTCCCCGGGACAGGGCCTCTGGGGCCAACGTCCTGACTTTC.

In this sample, this clone turned up a few times. The chain is built from TRBV28 and TRBJ2-5; 8 bases align to TRBD2. Unmatched junction bases numbered 11, after V lost 4 bases and J lost 10 bases. Germline V gene sequence: CDR1 MDHEN, CDR2 SYDVKM. The CDR3 loop spans 14 amino acids. CDR3 sequence: CASSSRGGRRDQYF. The CDR3 coding sequence is TGTGCCAGCAGTTCCCGCGGGGGGAGACGAGACCAGTACTTC.